This T cell receptor (beta chain) derives from a study of human T cells and chemical hapten exposure (dated by TCRdb to the early 2020s). In terms of the full investigation: For sensitization, 2% DPC in acetone was applied to an approximately 2 cm by approximately 2 cm area of upper inner arm skin. Weekly therapeutic DPC doses were additionally applied to the scalp of patients throughout the approximately 23-week study period. Patch tests used Finn chambers with 0.01% DPC on the upper back, scored after 6 days by International Contact Dermatitis Research Group standards. The patient cohort, mostly female, included alopecia areata with under or over 50% scalp involvement, alopecia totalis and alopecia universalis. The libraries were sequenced as a pool, and the TCR yield per sample differed mostly because of small variations in library volumes within the pool. The study tracked peripheral blood TCR repertoire changes in vivo during primary and secondary sensitization to the hapten diphenylcyclopropenone (DPC) in alopecia patients. Patient blood was sampled pre-sensitization (week 0) and at 2, 6 and about 24 weeks after DPC sensitization. Blood for TCR sequencing was provided by twenty-nine alopecia patients at one to four time points (pre-sensitization, 2, 6 and 24 weeks). Summary of the overall study and its limitations: The number of TCRs above 1 in 1000 frequency did not change with DPC sensitization; there was no evidence of global repertoire structure alterations. Because every patient had alopecia, a presumed autoimmune disease, the patients' immune response might differ from that of healthy individuals. Compared with pre-sensitization or healthy control sets, expanded TCRs formed significantly more large CDR3 similarity clusters, which is consistent with antigen-driven responses. Repeated subsampling changed both the strength of the expansion versus patch-test correlation and the threshold at which that correlation became significant. Patch test score was positively correlated with the number of PT1 expanded TCRs, with significance at thresholds 8, 16 and 32 but not at 4.

Comment on this clonotype: It lacks a known antigen. Base quality data are lacking; no much larger clone is found one base away.

Including cysteine and phenylalanine, the CDR3 has 20 amino acids. Only CDR3 DNA is held: 60 bases, read in frame from base 1. The germline V gene (reference sequence) gives CDR1 as MNHEY and CDR2 as SMNVEV. V lost 2 bases and J lost 1 base, and the count of bases not matched to a germline gene is 16. Libraries were constructed by RACE. The reads were generated on a NextSeq 500. During library preparation, unique molecular identifiers were attached to individual cDNA molecules so that TCRs could be counted in a quantitative, reproducible way. From each blood RNA sample, both TCR alpha and TCR beta chains were sequenced. From the authors' description of their analysis: A median of roughly 100,000 TCRs per sample was observed, with a range of about 23,224 to 690,600. V, J and CDR3 annotation of the TCR reads was carried out using the Decombinator software suite. Every sample was subsampled to the same number of TCRs (28,000) for the PS versus PT1 abundance plots. Expanded TCRs were defined as absent before sensitization and observed at least eight times at the 2-week time point. TCRdb's own reprocessing of the public reads used fastp at Q25 and MiXCR and kept productive beta chains. Records with the same CDR3 protein are collapsed into one entry carrying the most frequent genes and DNA. TCRdb's processing, not the authors', yielded these V and J calls. Present in this sample are roughly 200,000 distinct CDR3 sequences, 24% of which were seen just once. The top ten clones comprise 2% to 2.5% of the sample.

This specimen's time point label, interpreted: patch test 3, about 24 weeks after DPC sensitization. This specimen's treatment or condition label, interpreted: therapeutic diphenylcyclopropenone sensitization with weekly scalp DPC. Blood at each patch-test visit was drawn before the patch test was applied. To be eligible, patients had to be aged 18 to 70, diagnosed with alopecia and judged suitable for DPC therapy, while pregnant patients were excluded. Total RNA was extracted from unfractionated whole blood that had been collected in Tempus Blood RNA tubes. This clonotype was obtained from a woman aged 40 to 50 with alopecia areata. Some clones in this sample may be carry-over from other donors' samples. The starting material was whole blood, obtained in connection with sensitization to the hapten diphenylcyclopropenone (DPC). The chain is encoded by TRBV27 joined to TRBJ2-7; TRBD2 fits 11 bases in the junction. The nucleotides read TGTGCCAGCAGTTTAGCCCATTCTAGCGGGAGGTTTCATCGGTCCTACGAGCAGTACTTC. This is translated as CASSLAHSSGRFHRSYEQYF.